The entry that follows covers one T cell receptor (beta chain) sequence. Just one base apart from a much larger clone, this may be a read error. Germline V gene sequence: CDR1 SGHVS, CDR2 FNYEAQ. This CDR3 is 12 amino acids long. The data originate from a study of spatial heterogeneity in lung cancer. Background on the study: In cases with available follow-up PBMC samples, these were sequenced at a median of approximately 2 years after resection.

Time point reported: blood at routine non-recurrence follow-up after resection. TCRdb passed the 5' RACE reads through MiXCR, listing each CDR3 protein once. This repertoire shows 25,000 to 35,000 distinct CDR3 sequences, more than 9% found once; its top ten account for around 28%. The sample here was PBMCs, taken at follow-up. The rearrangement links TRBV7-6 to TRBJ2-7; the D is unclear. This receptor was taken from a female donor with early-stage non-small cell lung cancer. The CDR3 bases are TGTGCCAGCAGCTCTACGACCTACGATCAGTACTTC. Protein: CASSSTTYDQYF.